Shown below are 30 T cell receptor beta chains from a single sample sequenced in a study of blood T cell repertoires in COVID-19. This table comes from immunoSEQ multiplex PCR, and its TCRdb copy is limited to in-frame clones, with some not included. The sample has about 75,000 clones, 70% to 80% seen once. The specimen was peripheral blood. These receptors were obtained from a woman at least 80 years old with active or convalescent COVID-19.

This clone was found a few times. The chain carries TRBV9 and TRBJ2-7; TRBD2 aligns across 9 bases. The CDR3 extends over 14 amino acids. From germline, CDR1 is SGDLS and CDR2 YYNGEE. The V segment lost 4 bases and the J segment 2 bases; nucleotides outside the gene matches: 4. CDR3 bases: TGTGCCAGCAGCATGGGACTAGCAGCCTACGAGCAGTACTTC. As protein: CASSMGLAAYEQYF.

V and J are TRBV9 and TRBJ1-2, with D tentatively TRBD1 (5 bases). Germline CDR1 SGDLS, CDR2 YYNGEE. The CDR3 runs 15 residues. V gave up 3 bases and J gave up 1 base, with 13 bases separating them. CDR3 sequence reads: CASSAQERFNYGYTF. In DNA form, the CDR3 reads TGTGCCAGCAGCGCACAGGAAAGATTTAACTATGGCTACACCTTC.

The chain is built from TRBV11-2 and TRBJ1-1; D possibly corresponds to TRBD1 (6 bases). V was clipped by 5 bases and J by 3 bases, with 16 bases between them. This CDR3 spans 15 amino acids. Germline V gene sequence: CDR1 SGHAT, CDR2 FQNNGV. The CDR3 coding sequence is TGTGCCAGCAGCCCTAGCAGGGGAGGGTACACTGAAGCTTTCTTT. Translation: CASSPSRGGYTEAFF.

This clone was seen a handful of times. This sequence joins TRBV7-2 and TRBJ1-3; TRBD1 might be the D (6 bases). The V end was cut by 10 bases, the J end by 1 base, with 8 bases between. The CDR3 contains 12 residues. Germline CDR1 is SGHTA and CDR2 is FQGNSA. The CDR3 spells CATQGSGNTIYF. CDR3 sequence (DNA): TGTGCCACACAGGGATCTGGAAACACCATATATTTT.

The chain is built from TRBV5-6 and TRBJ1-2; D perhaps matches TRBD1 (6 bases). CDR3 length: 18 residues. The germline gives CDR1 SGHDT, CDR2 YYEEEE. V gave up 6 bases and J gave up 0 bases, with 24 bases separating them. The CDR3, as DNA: TGTGCCAGCACAGCCTTGCCGGGACAATGGGAAGCTAACTATGGCTACACCTTC. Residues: CASTALPGQWEANYGYTF.

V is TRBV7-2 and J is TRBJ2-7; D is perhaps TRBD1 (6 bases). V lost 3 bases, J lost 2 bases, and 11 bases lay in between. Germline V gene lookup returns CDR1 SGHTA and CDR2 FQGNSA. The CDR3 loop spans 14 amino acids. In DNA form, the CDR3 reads TGTGCCAGCAGCTTCCGGGACATTCCCTACGAGCAGTACTTC. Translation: CASSFRDIPYEQYF.

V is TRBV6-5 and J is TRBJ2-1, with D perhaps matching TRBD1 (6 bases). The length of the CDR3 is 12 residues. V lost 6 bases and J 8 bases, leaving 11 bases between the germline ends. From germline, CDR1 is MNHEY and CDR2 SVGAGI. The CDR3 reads CASRGHLDEQFF. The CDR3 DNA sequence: TGTGCCAGCAGGGGACACTTAGATGAGCAGTTCTTC.

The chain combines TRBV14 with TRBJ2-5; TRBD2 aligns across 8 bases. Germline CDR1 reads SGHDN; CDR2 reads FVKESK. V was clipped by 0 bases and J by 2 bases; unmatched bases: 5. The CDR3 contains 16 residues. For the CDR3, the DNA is TGTGCCAGCAGCCAAGATTGGGGACTAGGGCAAGAGACCCAGTACTTC. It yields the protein CASSQDWGLGQETQYF.

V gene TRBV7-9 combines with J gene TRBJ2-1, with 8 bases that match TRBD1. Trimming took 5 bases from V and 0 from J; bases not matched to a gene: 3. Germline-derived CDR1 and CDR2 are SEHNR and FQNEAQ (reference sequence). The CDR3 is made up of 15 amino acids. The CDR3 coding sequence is TGTGCCAGCAGCCTTACAGGGGGCTCCTACAATGAGCAGTTCTTC. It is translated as CASSLTGGSYNEQFF.

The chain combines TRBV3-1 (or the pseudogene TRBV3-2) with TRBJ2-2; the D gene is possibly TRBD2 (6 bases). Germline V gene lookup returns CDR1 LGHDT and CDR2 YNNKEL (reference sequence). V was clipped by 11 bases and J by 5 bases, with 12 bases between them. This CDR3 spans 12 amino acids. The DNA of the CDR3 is TGTGCCTGCAAACGGGGGACCGGGGAGCTGTTTTTT. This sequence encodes CACKRGTGELFF.

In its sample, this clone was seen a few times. CDR3: CSASMSGRTDEQYF. CDR3 coding DNA: TGCAGTGCTAGTATGTCCGGGAGGACGGATGAGCAGTACTTC. V is TRBV20-1 and J is TRBJ2-7, with 7 bases that match TRBD2. Trimming cost V 3 bases and J 7 bases; bases outside gene matches: 12. This CDR3 is built from 14 residues. From germline, CDR1 is DFQATT and CDR2 SNEGSKA (reference sequence).

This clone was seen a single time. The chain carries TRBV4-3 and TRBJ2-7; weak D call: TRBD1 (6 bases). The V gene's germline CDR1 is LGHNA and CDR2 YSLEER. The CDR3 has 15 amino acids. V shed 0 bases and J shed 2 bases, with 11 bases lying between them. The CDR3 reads CASSQETGSPYEQYF. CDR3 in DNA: TGCGCCAGCAGCCAAGAGACAGGTTCTCCCTACGAGCAGTACTTC.

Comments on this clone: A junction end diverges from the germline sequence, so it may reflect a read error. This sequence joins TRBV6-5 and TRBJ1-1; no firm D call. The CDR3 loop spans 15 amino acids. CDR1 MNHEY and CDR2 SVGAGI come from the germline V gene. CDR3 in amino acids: CASNYGEGLNTEAFF. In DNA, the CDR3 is TGTGCCAGCAATTACGGGGAGGGCTTGAACACTGAAGCTTTCTTT.

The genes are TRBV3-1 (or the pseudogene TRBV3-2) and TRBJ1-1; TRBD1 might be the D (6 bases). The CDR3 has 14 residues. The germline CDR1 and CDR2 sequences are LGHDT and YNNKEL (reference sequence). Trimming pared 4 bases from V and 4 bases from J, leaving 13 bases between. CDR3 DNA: TGTGCCAGCAGCCGGGGGGGGCTCGGCACTGAAGCTTTCTTT. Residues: CASSRGGLGTEAFF.

CDR3: CASSAGTGVYEQYF. In DNA, the CDR3 is TGCGCCAGCAGCGCCGGGACAGGGGTCTACGAGCAGTACTTC. This chain uses TRBV5-1 with TRBJ2-7, with TRBD1 identical over 10 bases. Germline V CDR1 and CDR2: SGHRS, YFSETQ. V was clipped by 4 bases and J by 3 bases; unmatched bases: 4. This CDR3 has 14 residues.

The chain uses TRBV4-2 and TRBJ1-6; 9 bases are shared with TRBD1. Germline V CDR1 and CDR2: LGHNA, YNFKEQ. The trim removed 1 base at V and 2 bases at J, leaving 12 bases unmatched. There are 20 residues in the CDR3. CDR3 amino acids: CASSQVRGTGSFAYNSPLHF. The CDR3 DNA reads TGTGCCAGCAGCCAAGTACGGGGGACAGGGAGTTTCGCCTATAATTCACCCCTCCACTTT.

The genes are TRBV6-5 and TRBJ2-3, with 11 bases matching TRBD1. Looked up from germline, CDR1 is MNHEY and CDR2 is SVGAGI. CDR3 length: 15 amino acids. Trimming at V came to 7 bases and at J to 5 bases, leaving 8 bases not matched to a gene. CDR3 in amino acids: CASTPGQGAGDTQYF. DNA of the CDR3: TGTGCCAGCACCCCAGGACAGGGGGCCGGAGATACGCAGTATTTT.

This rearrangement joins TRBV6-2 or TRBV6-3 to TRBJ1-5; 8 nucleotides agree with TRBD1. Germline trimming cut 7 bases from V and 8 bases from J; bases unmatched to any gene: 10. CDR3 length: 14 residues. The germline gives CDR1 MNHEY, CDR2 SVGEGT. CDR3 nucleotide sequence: TGTGCCAGCACCCCCTCCCGGGACAGGAAGCCCCAGCATTTT. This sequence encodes CASTPSRDRKPQHF.

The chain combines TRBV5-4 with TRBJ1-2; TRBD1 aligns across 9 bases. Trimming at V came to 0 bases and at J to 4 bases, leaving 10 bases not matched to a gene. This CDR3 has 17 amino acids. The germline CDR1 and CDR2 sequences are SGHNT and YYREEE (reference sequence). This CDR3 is CASSLAGTGYGGYGYTF. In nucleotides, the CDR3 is TGTGCCAGCAGCTTGGCCGGGACAGGGTACGGGGGCTATGGCTACACCTTC.

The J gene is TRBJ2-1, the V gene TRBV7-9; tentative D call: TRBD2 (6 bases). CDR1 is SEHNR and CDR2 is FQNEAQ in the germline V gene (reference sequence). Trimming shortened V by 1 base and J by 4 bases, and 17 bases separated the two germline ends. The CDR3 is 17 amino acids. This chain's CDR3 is CASSLGGWSGPYNEQFF. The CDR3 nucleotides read TGTGCCAGCAGCTTAGGTGGTTGGAGCGGGCCTTACAATGAGCAGTTCTTC.

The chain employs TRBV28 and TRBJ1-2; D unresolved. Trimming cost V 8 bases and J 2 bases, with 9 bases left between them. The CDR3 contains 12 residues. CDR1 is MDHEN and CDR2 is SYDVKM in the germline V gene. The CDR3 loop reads CASSGDNYGYTF. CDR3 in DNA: TGTGCCAGCTCGGGAGACAACTATGGCTACACCTTC.

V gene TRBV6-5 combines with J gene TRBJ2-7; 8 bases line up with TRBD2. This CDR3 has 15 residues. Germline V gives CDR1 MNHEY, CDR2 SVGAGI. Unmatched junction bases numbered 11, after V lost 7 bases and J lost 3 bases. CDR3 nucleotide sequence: TGTGCCAGCACCCGTGGCGGGGGGAACGGCTACGAGCAGTACTTC. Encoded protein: CASTRGGGNGYEQYF.

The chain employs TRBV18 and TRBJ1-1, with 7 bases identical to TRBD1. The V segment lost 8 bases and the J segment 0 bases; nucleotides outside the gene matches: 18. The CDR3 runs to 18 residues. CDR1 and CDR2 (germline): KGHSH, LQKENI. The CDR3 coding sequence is TGTGCCAGCCGACCGGGACAGCGCACTATCTGGATGAACACTGAAGCTTTCTTT. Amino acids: CASRPGQRTIWMNTEAFF. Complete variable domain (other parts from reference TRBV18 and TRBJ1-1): NAGVMQNPRHLVRRRGQEARLRCSPMKGHSHVYWYRQLPEEGLKFMVYLQKENIIDESGMPKERFSAEFPKEGPSILRIQQVVRGDSAAYFCASRPGQRTIWMNTEAFFGQGTRLTVV.

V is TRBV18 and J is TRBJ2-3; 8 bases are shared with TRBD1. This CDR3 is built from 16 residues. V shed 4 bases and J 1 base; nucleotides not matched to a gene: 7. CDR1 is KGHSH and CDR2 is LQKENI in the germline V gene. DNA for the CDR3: TGTGCCAGCTCACTGTACAGGGGGTGGGGCACAGATACGCAGTATTTT. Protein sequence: CASSLYRGWGTDTQYF.

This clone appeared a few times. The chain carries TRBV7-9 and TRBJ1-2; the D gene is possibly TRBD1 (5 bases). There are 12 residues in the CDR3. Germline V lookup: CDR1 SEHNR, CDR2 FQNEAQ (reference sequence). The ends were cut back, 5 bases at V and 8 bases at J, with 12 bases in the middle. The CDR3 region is CASSPREGGYTF. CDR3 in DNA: TGTGCCAGCAGCCCCCGGGAGGGGGGCTACACCTTC.

Here the CDR3 reads CASSEITGGRNEQFF. The CDR3 region has the DNA TGCGCCAGCAGTGAGATAACGGGAGGCCGCAATGAGCAGTTCTTC. The chain uses TRBV10-2 and TRBJ2-1; TRBD2 aligns across 7 bases. The trim removed 2 bases at V and 6 bases at J, leaving 7 bases unmatched. The V gene's germline CDR1 is WSHSY and CDR2 SAAADI. CDR3 size: 15 residues.

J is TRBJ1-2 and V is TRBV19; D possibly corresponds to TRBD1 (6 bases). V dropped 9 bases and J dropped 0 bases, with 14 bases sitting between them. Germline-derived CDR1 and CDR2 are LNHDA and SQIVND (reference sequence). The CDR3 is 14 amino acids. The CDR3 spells CASRGGPPNYGYTF. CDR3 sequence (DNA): TGTGCCAGCCGGGGGGGGCCCCCTAACTATGGCTACACCTTC.

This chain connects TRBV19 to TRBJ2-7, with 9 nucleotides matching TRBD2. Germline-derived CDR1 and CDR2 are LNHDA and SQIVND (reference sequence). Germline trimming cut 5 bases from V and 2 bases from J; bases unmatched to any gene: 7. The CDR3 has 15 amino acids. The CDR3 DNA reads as TGTGCCAGTAGTCTTTCTAGCGGGACGGCCTACGAGCAGTACTTC. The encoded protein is CASSLSSGTAYEQYF.

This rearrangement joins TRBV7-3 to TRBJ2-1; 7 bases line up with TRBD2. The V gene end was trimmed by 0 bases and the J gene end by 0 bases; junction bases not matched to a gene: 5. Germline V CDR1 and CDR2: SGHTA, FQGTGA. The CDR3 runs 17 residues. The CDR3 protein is CASSLTRGRLSYNEQFF. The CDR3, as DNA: TGTGCCAGCAGCTTAACCCGCGGGAGACTCTCCTACAATGAGCAGTTCTTC. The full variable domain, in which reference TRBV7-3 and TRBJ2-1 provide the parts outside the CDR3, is GAGVSQTPSNKVTEKGKYVELRCDPISGHTALYWYRQSLGQGPEFLIYFQGTGAADDSGLPNDRFFAVRPEGSVSTLKIQRTERGDSAVYLCASSLTRGRLSYNEQFFGPGTRLTVL.

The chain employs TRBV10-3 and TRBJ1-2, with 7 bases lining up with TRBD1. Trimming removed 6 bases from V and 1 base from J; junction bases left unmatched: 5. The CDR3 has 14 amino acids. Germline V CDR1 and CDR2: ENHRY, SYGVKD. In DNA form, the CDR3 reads TGTGCCATCAGCGGGGACAGAGATAACTATGGCTACACCTTC. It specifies CAISGDRDNYGYTF.